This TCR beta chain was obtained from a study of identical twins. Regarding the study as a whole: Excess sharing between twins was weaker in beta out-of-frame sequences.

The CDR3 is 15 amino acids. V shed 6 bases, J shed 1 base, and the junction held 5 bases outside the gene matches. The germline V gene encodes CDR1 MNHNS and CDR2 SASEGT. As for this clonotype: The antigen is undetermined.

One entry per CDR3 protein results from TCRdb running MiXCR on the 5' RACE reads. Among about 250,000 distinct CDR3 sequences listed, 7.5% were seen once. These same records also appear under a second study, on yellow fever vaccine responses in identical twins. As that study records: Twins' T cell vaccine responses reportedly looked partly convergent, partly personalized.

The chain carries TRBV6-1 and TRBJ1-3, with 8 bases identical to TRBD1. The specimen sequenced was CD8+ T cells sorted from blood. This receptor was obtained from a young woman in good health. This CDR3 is CASRGQVLSGNTIYF. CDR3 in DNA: TGTGCCAGCAGGGGACAGGTCCTATCTGGAAACACCATATATTTT.